Each of the 16 T cell receptor beta chains below was sequenced from the same sample in a study of T cells of healthy individuals. MiXCR was run by TCRdb on the 5' RACE reads, yielding one entry per CDR3 protein. The sample includes 60,000 to 70,000 distinct CDR3 sequences, around 15% seen only once; the top ten take about 4.4%. These receptors all stem from a human donor in good health.

This clonotype was detected ten times or more. The rearrangement joins TRBV18 to TRBJ1-4; D not resolved. Germline V gene lookup returns CDR1 KGHSH and CDR2 LQKENI. The CDR3 is 16 residues long. With 4 bases removed from V and 4 bases from J, the gap between germline ends came to 16 bases. CDR3 bases: TGTGCCAGCTCACAGCAGATGCCCGAACTTAATGAAAAACTGTTTTTT. Translated, it gives CASSQQMPELNEKLFF.

This clonotype showed up many times. This chain links TRBV11-2 with TRBJ1-2; D is ambiguous. Germline assignment: CDR1 SGHAT and CDR2 FQNNGV. The CDR3 extends over 16 amino acids. Trimming took off 2 bases at V and 4 bases at J, with 17 bases between the two ends. The CDR3 bases are TGTGCCAGCAGCTTATTATCCGGGCTAGCCCTCTATGGCTACACCTTC. Protein product: CASSLLSGLALYGYTF.

Notes on this clonotype: A single base separates this from a much larger clone, so it may be a read error. The chain has TRBV13 and TRBJ1-1; 9 bases are a match to TRBD1. The CDR3 contains 16 residues. After removal of 5 bases from V and 4 bases from J, the junction contained 11 bases not matched to a gene. Germline V gene data show CDR1 as PRHDT and CDR2 as FYEKMQ (reference sequence). The CDR3 DNA reads TGTGCCAGCAGCGGCACCAGGACAGGGGAGAGCACTGAAGCTTTCTTT. Translation: CASSGTRTGESTEAFF.

This clonotype appeared many times. The chain links TRBV9 to TRBJ2-3; a possible D gene is TRBD2 (6 bases). This CDR3 region has 14 residues. The V gene lost 0 bases and the J gene lost 4 bases, with 9 bases spanning the gap. CDR1 and CDR2 (germline): SGDLS, YYNGEE. This CDR3 reads CASSVAGTPDTQYF. The CDR3, as DNA: TGTGCCAGCAGCGTAGCGGGGACTCCAGATACGCAGTATTTT. Complete variable domain (other parts from reference TRBV9 and TRBJ2-3): DSGVTQTPKHLITATGQRVTLRCSPRSGDLSVYWYQQSLDQGLQFLIQYYNGEERAKGNILERFSAQQFPDLHSELNLSSLELGDSALYFCASSVAGTPDTQYFGPGTRLTVL.

The sample holds many counts of this clonotype. CDR3 DNA sequence: TGTGCCATCAGTGACTCGGCTAGCGGGGGGGGACTGGGGACGCAGTATTTT. This codes for CAISDSASGGGLGTQYF. The rearrangement uses TRBV10-3 and TRBJ2-3, with 12 bases lining up with TRBD2. The CDR3 contains 17 residues. V shed 3 bases and J 9 bases; nucleotides not matched to a gene: 13. The germline V gene encodes CDR1 ENHRY and CDR2 SYGVKD.

This clonotype has at least ten counts. This rearrangement joins TRBV6-1 to TRBJ1-6; possibly TRBD1 for D (6 bases). The V gene lost 10 bases and the J gene lost 10 bases, with 20 bases spanning the gap. Germline assignment: CDR1 MNHNS and CDR2 SASEGT. The CDR3 is 14 residues long. The CDR3 DNA is TGTGCCACCCGAGCCCCAGGGGCGATCTCACCCCTCCACTTT. Protein: CATRAPGAISPLHF.

This clonotype was found many times. The chain couples TRBV29-1 to TRBJ2-3, with a tentative D call TRBD2 (5 bases). The CDR3 sequence is 14 residues long. Between the trimmed V and J ends, which lost 7 bases and 0 bases, there was a span of 14 bases. The germline V gene has CDR1 SQVTM and CDR2 ANQGSEA. The CDR3 coding sequence is TGCAGCGCCACTCCCGGCGGGAGCACAGATACGCAGTATTTT. It translates to CSATPGGSTDTQYF.

This clonotype was recorded at least ten times. The chain carries TRBV7-9 and TRBJ1-3; 7 positions agree with TRBD1. Germline CDR1 reads SEHNR; CDR2 reads FQNEAQ (reference sequence). V lost 5 bases and J lost 2; bases outside the gene matches: 6. The CDR3 is made up of 15 amino acids. CDR3 residues: CASSRTGSPGNTIYF. The DNA for the CDR3 is TGTGCCAGCAGCCGGACAGGAAGCCCTGGAAACACCATATATTTT.

This clonotype has more than one count but fewer than ten. V gene TRBV3-1 combines with J gene TRBJ2-7, with 12 positions matching TRBD2. Trimming at V came to 4 bases and at J to 3 bases, leaving 4 bases not matched to a gene. CDR3 length equals 15 residues. In germline, CDR1 is LGHDT, CDR2 YNNKEL (reference sequence). The DNA of the CDR3 is TGTGCCAGCAGCCGCGAACTAGCGGGAGGCTACGAGCAGTACTTC. Protein product: CASSRELAGGYEQYF.

This clonotype was seen ten or more times. The chain uses TRBV6-6 and TRBJ2-1; D is possibly TRBD2 (6 bases). This CDR3 is 15 amino acids long. The germline V and J ends were trimmed by 5 bases and 2 bases, with 13 bases remaining between them. The V gene's germline CDR1 is MNHNY and CDR2 SVGAGI (reference sequence). CDR3: CASSLAGPPYNEQFF. The CDR3 bases are TGTGCCAGCAGTCTCGCGGGACCTCCCTACAATGAGCAGTTCTTC.

This sequence joins TRBV30 and TRBJ1-5, with unresolved D. The CDR3 totals 13 residues. V was cut by 2 bases and J by 5 bases, with 10 bases left in between. Germline CDR1 and CDR2: GTSNPN and SVGIG (reference sequence). This CDR3 reads CAWSTQADQPQHF. In DNA form, the CDR3 reads TGTGCCTGGAGTACCCAGGCGGATCAGCCCCAGCATTTT.

The table lists this clonotype with many counts. This chain links TRBV7-3 with TRBJ2-1; 14 nucleotides match TRBD2. The V gene's germline CDR1 is SGHTA and CDR2 FQGTGA. V lost 5 bases to trimming and J lost 3 bases; unmatched junction nucleotides: 6. The CDR3 runs 17 residues. The CDR3 is CASSRGLAGAIYNEQFF. CDR3 nucleotides: TGTGCCAGCAGCCGGGGACTAGCGGGGGCAATCTACAATGAGCAGTTCTTC. Complete variable domain (other parts from reference TRBV7-3 and TRBJ2-1): GAGVSQTPSNKVTEKGKYVELRCDPISGHTALYWYRQSLGQGPEFLIYFQGTGAADDSGLPNDRFFAVRPEGSVSTLKIQRTERGDSAVYLCASSRGLAGAIYNEQFFGPGTRLTVL.

This clonotype was detected many times. The chain uses TRBV11-2 and TRBJ2-4, with 8 nucleotides matching TRBD1. The CDR3 covers 16 residues. J lost 7 bases, V lost 8 bases, and 16 bases had no gene match. Germline V gene lookup returns CDR1 SGHAT and CDR2 FQNNGV. The CDR3 is CASSLGLGQGANIQYF. Written as DNA, the CDR3 is TGTGCCAGCTCTCTAGGGTTGGGGCAGGGGGCGAACATTCAGTACTTC. Complete variable domain (other parts from reference TRBV11-2 and TRBJ2-4): EAGVAQSPRYKIIEKRQSVAFWCNPISGHATLYWYQQILGQGPKLLIQFQNNGVVDDSQLPKDRFSAERLKGVDSTLKIQPAKLEDSAVYLCASSLGLGQGANIQYFGAGTRLSVL.

Many counts were recorded for this clonotype. V is TRBV20-1 and J is TRBJ2-7, with 9 positions matching TRBD2. The trim removed 5 bases at V and 2 bases at J, leaving 7 bases unmatched. CDR1 is DFQATT, CDR2 SNEGSKA, per germline (reference sequence). The CDR3 spans 14 residues. CDR3 in DNA: TGCAGTGCTTCGCGGGGGGGAAGCCCCTACGAGCAGTACTTC. Its translation: CSASRGGSPYEQYF.

This clonotype was recorded many times. V gene TRBV20-1 combines with J gene TRBJ2-2; D is possibly TRBD2 (7 bases). The V end was cut by 0 bases, the J end by 5 bases, with 13 bases between. The CDR3 loop spans 15 amino acids. In germline, CDR1 is DFQATT, CDR2 SNEGSKA (reference sequence). CDR3 in amino acids: CSARDAGGPTGELFF. CDR3 DNA: TGCAGTGCTAGAGATGCCGGGGGGCCAACCGGGGAGCTGTTTTTT.

This clonotype was observed at least ten times. The chain links TRBV5-4 to TRBJ2-2; D gene uncertain. Trimming shortened V by 2 bases and J by 6 bases, and 14 bases separated the two germline ends. There are 15 residues in the CDR3. CDR1 and CDR2 (germline): SGHNT, YYREEE (reference sequence). CDR3 residues: CASSFGVLRPGELFF. DNA for the CDR3: TGTGCCAGCAGCTTTGGGGTGCTCCGGCCCGGGGAGCTGTTTTTT.